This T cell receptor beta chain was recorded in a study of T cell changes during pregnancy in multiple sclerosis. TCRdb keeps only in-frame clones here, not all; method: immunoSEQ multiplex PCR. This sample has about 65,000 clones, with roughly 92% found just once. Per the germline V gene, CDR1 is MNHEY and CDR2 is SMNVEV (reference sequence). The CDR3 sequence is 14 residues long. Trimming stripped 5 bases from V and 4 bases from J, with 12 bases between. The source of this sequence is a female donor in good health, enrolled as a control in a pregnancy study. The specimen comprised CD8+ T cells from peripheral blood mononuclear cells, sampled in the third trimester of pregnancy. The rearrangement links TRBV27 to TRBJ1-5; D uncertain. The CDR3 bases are TGTGCCAGCAGTCCTTCACTAGATAATCAGCCCCAGCATTTT. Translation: CASSPSLDNQPQHF.